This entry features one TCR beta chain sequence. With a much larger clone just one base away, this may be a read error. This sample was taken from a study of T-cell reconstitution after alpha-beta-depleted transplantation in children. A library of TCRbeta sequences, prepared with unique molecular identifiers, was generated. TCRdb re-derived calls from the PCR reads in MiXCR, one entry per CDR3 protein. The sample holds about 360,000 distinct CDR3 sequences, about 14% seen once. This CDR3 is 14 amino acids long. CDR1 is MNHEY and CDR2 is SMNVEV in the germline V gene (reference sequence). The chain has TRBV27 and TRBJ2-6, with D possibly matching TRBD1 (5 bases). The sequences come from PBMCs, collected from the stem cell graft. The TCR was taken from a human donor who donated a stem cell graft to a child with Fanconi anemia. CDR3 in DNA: TGTGCCAGCAGTTTAGTGTCTGGGGCCAACGTCCTGAATTTC. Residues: CASSLVSGANVLNF.